This paragraph covers one T cell receptor beta chain sequence. The target antigen is unknown. The V segment lost 7 bases and the J segment 3 bases; nucleotides outside the gene matches: 14. Germline CDR1 is SGHAT and CDR2 is FQNNGV. The CDR3 is 17 residues long. The data were taken from a study of T-cell reconstitution after alpha-beta-depleted transplantation in children. Study findings and constraints: Reports say that about two months after transplant, the alpha-beta T cells came out of several hundred graft clones that had expanded. Where some patients showed high TCRbeta diversity at day 60, it came from recipient T cells and thymic progenitors that had survived. Counts and diversity of T cells one year after transplant came mostly from newly produced T cells.

The library targeted TCRbeta and was prepared with unique molecular identifiers. TCRdb itself ran the PCR reads through MiXCR, one entry per CDR3 protein. This sample has fewer than 350,000 distinct CDR3 sequences; roughly 7.8% occur once, and the top ten carry about 9.3%. The material was peripheral blood, obtained 360 days after TCRalphabeta/CD19-depleted stem cell transplant. The chain joins TRBV11-2 to TRBJ2-3, with 9 bases identical to TRBD2. This clonotype originated in a female patient aged 2-15 years who had a stem cell transplant for Fanconi anemia, so the T cells may come from the graft donor. CDR3 DNA sequence: TGTGCCAGCACCCAAACCATTAGCGGGGGCAAAACAGATACGCAGTATTTT. As protein: CASTQTISGGKTDTQYF. The variable domain in full, completed from reference TRBV11-2 and TRBJ2-3, reads EAGVAQSPRYKIIEKRQSVAFWCNPISGHATLYWYQQILGQGPKLLIQFQNNGVVDDSQLPKDRFSAERLKGVDSTLKIQPAKLEDSAVYLCASTQTISGGKTDTQYFGPGTRLTVL.